In this sample, the clone carrying this TCR beta chain turned up a few times. Its antigen is not identified. The observed sequence ends 3 residues before the CDR3 terminus, with the missing tail filled in from the germline J gene. Assay used: immunoSEQ multiplex PCR; TCRdb lists only in-frame clones, some missing. The sample holds 15,000 to 25,000 clones, and no clone turns up only once. The data are from a study of T cell clonality in common variable immunodeficiency. Study results and limitations: Reportedly, TCR beta sequences from common variable immunodeficiency showed fewer deletions and N-nucleotide insertions. Compared with healthy controls, CVID subjects showed increased TCRbeta clonality, mostly in about a third.

V lost 2 bases to trimming and J lost 2 bases, with 12 bases between them. CDR3 size: 15 residues. Germline lookup yields CDR1 KGHSH and CDR2 LQKENI. Caucasian heritage predominated among both patients and controls. For at least one year, all CVID subjects received replacement immunoglobulin. The sequenced sample was peripheral blood mononuclear cells. The chain has TRBV18 and TRBJ1-2; the D gene is possibly TRBD1 (5 bases). The origin of this receptor is a human donor with common variable immunodeficiency. The CDR3 here is CASSPVAGQNYGYTF. The sequenced CDR3 bases are TGTGCCAGCTCACCAGTGGCAGGGCAAAACTATGGC.